The clone carrying this TCR beta chain was seen once. Its cognate antigen is unknown. TCR beta CDR3 regions were amplified from RNA transcripts. First-round RT-PCR targeting the TCR CDR3 was performed with the HTBI primer set. TCRdb recomputed calls from the multiplex PCR reads with MiXCR, one row per CDR3 protein. The sample has 500,000 to 650,000 distinct CDR3 sequences, about a sixth seen once. In germline, CDR1 is SGHNT, CDR2 YYREEE (reference sequence). The CDR3 is made up of 14 amino acids. V dropped 2 bases and J dropped 11 bases, with 18 bases sitting between them. Source material for PBMCs was about 10 ml fresh peripheral blood. The sample comes from a study of T cells in Graves' hyperthyroidism and ophthalmopathy. Study-wide points: Most clonotypes expanded in thyroid above 0.001 were likewise present in blood.

The receptor was isolated from a woman aged 18-29 years with Graves' ophthalmopathy. The sample was blood. The rearrangement joins TRBV5-4 to TRBJ2-3; tentative D call: TRBD1 (5 bases). In nucleotides, the CDR3 is TGTGCCAGCAGCTTAGGACAAGGGCTCCGTGTGCAGTATTTT. Protein: CASSLGQGLRVQYF.